The T cell receptor (beta chain) described here comes from a study of early T cells in non-severe SARS-CoV-2 infection. Across the whole study: With bulk RNA from unsorted whole blood as input, sequencing yielded unpaired chains.

The CDR3 is made up of 14 amino acids. V shed 2 bases, J shed 1 base, and the junction held 0 bases outside the gene matches. Germline V gene sequence: CDR1 DFQATT, CDR2 SNEGSKA (reference sequence). This clonotype has more than one count but fewer than ten. Its antigen is unknown. Each cDNA molecule carried a unique molecular identifier. TCRdb fed the 5' RACE reads into MiXCR, producing one record per CDR3 protein. The data contain 68,000 or so distinct CDR3 sequences, 12% of them singletons. Study-wide findings and caveats: VDJdb matching, biased toward anti-spike CD8 responses, missed private and CD4 specificities.

Sequencing input: whole blood. The chain uses TRBV20-1 and TRBJ2-3; 10 bases align to TRBD2. The sequence was collected from an adult who was a healthcare worker with PCR-confirmed SARS-CoV-2 infection or an uninfected control (not recorded which). The CDR3 DNA reads TGCAGTGCTAGACTAGCGGGGGGCACAGATACGCAGTATTTT. As protein: CSARLAGGTDTQYF.